The entry that follows covers one T cell receptor beta chain sequence. Its antigen is not identified. Germline V gene lookup returns CDR1 SGHRS and CDR2 YFSETQ. V dropped 0 bases and J dropped 7; count of bases not matched to a gene: 3. The CDR3 consists of 13 residues. This sample was taken from a study of CD8+ T cells in alopecia areata. Treatment defined: oral pan-JAK inhibitor, 5-10 mg twice daily. Obtained from alopecia areata patients were lesional scalp punch biopsies along with peripheral blood. Whole-study results and caveats: There were many expanded lesional clones persisting in scalp and blood during tofacitinib.

Reverse transcribed after extraction, RNA yielded cDNA as the sequencing template. Profiling relied on immunoSEQ multiplex PCR, and the TCRdb table lists in-frame clones only, not all of them. The sample includes some 100,000 clones, about 61% of them seen just once. This chain connects TRBV5-1 to TRBJ1-1, with TRBD1 matching 7 bases. This TCR was sampled from a human donor with alopecia areata. Specimen: CD8+ T cells sorted from blood, collected between weeks 55 and 70, from a patient treated with tofacitinib. The CDR3 is CASSLVQGSEAFF. DNA for the CDR3: TGCGCCAGCAGCTTGGTACAGGGGAGTGAAGCTTTCTTT.